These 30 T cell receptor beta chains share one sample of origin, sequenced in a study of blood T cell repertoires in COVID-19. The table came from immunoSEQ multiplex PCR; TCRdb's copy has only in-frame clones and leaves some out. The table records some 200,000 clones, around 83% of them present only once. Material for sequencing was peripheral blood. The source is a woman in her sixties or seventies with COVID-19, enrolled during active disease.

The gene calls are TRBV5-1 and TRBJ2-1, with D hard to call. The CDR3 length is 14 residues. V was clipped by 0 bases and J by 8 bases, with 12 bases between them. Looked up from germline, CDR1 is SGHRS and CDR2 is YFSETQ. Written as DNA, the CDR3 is TGCGCCAGCAGCTTGGGCCAGCGACGGGATGAGCAGTTCTTC. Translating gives CASSLGQRRDEQFF.

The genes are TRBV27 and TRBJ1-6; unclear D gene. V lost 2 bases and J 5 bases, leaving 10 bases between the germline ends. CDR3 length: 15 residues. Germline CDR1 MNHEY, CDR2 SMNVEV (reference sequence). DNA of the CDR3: TGTGCCAGCAGTTTAGAAGGTAGCAATAATTCACCCCTCCACTTT. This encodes CASSLEGSNNSPLHF.

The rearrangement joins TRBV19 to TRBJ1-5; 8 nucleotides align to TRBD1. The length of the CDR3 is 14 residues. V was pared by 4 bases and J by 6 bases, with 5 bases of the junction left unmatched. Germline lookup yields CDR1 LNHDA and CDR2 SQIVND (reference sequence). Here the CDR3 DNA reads TGTGCCAGTAGTAATCACAGGGGGGGTCAGCCCCAGCATTTT. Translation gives CASSNHRGGQPQHF.

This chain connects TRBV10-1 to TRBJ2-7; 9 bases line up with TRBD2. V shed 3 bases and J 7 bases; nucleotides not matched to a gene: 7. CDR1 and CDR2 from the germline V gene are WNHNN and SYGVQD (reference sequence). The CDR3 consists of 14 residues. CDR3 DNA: TGCGCCAGCAGTGAAGGACTAGCGAGAGGAGAGCAGTACTTC. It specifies CASSEGLARGEQYF.

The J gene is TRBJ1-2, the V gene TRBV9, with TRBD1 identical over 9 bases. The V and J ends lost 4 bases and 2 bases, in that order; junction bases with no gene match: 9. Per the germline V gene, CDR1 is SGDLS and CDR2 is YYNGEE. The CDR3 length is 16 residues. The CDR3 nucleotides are TGTGCCAGCAGCCCAACCTACAGGGGGCTAAACTATGGCTACACCTTC. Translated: CASSPTYRGLNYGYTF. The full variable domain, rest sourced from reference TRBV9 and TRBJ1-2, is DSGVTQTPKHLITATGQRVTLRCSPRSGDLSVYWYQQSLDQGLQFLIQYYNGEERAKGNILERFSAQQFPDLHSELNLSSLELGDSALYFCASSPTYRGLNYGYTFGSGTRLTVV.

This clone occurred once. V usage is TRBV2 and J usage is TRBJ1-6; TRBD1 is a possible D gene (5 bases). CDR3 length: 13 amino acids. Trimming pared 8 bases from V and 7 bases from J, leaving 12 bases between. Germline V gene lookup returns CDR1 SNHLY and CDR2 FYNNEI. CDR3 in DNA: TGTGCCAGCGTAAGGACAACGAATTCACCCCTCCACTTT. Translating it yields CASVRTTNSPLHF.

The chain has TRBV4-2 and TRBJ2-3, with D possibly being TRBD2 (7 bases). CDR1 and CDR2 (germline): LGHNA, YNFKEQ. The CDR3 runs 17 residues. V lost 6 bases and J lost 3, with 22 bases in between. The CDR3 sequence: CASRPGAGVGATDTQYF. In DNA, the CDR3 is TGTGCCAGCAGGCCGGGGGCGGGAGTGGGTGCGACAGATACGCAGTATTTT.

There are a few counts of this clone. CDR3 sequence reads: CASSLWNTEAFF. CDR3 coding DNA: TGTGCCAGCAGCCTATGGAACACTGAAGCTTTCTTT. This sequence joins TRBV7-8 and TRBJ1-1; D not resolved. Per the germline V gene, CDR1 is SGHVS and CDR2 is FQNEAQ. The V and J ends lost 5 bases and 1 base respectively, with 5 bases between them. The length of the CDR3 is 12 residues.

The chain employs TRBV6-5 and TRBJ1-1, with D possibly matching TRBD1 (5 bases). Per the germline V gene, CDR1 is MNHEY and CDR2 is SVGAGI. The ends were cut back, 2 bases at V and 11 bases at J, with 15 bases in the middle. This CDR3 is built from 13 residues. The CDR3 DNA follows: TGTGCCAGCAGTTACGAGGGACTAGTGGGGGCTTTCTTT. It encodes CASSYEGLVGAFF.

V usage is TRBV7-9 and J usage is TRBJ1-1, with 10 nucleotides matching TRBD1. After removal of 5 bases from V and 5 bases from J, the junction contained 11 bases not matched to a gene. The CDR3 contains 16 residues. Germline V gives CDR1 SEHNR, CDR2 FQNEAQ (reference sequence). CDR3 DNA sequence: TGTGCCAGCAGCCAGCGACAGGGGGCGGTCCCGACTGAAGCTTTCTTT. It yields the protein CASSQRQGAVPTEAFF.

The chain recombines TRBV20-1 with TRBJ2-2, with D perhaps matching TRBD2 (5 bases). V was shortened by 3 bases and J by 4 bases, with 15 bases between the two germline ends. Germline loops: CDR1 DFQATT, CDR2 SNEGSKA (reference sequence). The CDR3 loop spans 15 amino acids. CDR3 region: CSASTGFRVTGELFF. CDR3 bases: TGCAGTGCTAGTACGGGGTTTAGGGTCACCGGGGAGCTGTTTTTT.

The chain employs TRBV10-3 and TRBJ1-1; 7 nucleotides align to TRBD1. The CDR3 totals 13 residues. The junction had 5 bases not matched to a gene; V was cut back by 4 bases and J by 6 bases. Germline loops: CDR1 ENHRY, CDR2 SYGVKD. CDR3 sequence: CAISGGGGAEAFF. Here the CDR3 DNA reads TGTGCCATCAGTGGAGGGGGCGGGGCTGAAGCTTTCTTT.

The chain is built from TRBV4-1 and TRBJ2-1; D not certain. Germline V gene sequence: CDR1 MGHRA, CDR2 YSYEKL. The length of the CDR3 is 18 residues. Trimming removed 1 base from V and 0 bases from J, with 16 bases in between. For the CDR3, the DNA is TGCGCCAGCAGCCAAGTCCAGACTTTATTGAGCTCCTACAATGAGCAGTTCTTC. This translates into CASSQVQTLLSSYNEQFF.

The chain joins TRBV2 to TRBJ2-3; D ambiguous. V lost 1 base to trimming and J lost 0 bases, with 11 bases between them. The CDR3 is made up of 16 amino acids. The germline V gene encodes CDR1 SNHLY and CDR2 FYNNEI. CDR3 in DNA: TGTGCCAGCAGTGAAGGGTTCAGAATGAGCACAGATACGCAGTATTTT. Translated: CASSEGFRMSTDTQYF. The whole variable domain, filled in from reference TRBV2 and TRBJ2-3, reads EPEVTQTPSHQVTQMGQEVILRCVPISNHLYFYWYRQILGQKVEFLVSFYNNEISEKSEIFDDQFSVERPDGSNFTLKIRSTKLEDSAMYFCASSEGFRMSTDTQYFGPGTRLTVL.

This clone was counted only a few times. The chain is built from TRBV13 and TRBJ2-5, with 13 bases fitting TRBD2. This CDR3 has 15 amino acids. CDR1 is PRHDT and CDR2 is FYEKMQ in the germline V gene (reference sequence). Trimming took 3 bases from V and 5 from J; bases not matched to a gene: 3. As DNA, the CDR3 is TGTGCCAGCAGCTTGGGACTAGCGGGATCGGAGACCCAGTACTTC. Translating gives CASSLGLAGSETQYF. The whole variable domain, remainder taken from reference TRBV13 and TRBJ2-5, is AAGVIQSPRHLIKEKRETATLKCYPIPRHDTVYWYQQGPGQDPQFLISFYEKMQSDKGSIPDRFSAQQFSDYHSELNMSSLELGDSALYFCASSLGLAGSETQYFGPGTRLLVL.

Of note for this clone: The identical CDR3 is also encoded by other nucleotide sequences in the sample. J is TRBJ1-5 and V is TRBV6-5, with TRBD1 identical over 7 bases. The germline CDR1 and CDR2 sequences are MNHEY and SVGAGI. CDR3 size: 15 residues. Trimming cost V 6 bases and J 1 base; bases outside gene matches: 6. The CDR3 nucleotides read TGTGCCAGCAGGAGACAGGGTCCAAGCAATCAGCCCCAGCATTTT. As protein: CASRRQGPSNQPQHF.

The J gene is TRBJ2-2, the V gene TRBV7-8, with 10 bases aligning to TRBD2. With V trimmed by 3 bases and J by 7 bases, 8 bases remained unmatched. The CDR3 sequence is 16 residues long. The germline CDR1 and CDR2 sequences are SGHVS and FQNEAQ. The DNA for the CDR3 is TGTGCCAGCAGCTTCTCTAGCGGGAGAGGGGGCGGGGAGCTGTTTTTT. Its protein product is CASSFSSGRGGGELFF.

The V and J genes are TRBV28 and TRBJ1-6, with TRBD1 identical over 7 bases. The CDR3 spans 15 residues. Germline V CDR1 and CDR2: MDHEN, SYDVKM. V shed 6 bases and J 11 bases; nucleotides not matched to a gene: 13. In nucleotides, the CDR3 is TGTGCCAGCAGCATTCGGGACAGACAATATCCACCCCTCCACTTT. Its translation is CASSIRDRQYPPLHF.

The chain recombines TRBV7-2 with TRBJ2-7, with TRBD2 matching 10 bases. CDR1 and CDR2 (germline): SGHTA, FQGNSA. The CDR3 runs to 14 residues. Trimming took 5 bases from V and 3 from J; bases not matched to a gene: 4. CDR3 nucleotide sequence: TGTGCCAGCAGCCGTAGCGGGAGGAGCTACGAGCAGTACTTC. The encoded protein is CASSRSGRSYEQYF.

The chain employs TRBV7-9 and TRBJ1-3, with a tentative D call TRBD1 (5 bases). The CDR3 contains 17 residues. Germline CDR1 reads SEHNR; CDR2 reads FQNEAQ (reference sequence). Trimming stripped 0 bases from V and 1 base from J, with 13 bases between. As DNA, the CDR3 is TGTGCCAGCAGCTTAGCGCTGGGGCAGACTTCTGGAAACACCATATATTTT. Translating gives CASSLALGQTSGNTIYF.

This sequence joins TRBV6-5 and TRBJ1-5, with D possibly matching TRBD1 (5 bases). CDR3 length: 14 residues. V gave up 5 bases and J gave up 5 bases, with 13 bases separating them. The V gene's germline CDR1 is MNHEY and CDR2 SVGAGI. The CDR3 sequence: CASSPFGGHQPQHF. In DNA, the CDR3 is TGTGCCAGCAGTCCCTTCGGGGGTCATCAGCCCCAGCATTTT.

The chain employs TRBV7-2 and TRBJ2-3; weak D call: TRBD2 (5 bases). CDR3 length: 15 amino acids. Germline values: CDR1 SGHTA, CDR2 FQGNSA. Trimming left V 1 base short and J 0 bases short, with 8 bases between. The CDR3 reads CASSLVSGSTDTQYF. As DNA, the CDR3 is TGTGCCAGCAGCTTAGTAAGCGGCAGCACAGATACGCAGTATTTT.

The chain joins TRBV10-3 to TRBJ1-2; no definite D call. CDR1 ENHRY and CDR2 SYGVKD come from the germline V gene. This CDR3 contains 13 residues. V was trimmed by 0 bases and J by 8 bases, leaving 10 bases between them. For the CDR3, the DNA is TGTGCCATCAGTGAGTCAAGCGTTGGCGGCTACACCTTC. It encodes CAISESSVGGYTF.

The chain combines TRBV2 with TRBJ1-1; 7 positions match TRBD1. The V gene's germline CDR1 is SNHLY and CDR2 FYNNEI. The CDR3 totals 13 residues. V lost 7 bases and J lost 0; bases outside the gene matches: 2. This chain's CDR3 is CASKGQMNTEAFF. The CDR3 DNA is TGTGCCAGCAAGGGACAGATGAACACTGAAGCTTTCTTT.

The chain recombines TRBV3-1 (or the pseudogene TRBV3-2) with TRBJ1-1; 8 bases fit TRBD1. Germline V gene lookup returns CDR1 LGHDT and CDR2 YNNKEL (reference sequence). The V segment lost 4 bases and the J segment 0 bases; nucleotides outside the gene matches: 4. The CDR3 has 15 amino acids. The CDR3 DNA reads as TGTGCCAGCAGCCCTTGGACAGGGATGAACACTGAAGCTTTCTTT. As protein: CASSPWTGMNTEAFF.

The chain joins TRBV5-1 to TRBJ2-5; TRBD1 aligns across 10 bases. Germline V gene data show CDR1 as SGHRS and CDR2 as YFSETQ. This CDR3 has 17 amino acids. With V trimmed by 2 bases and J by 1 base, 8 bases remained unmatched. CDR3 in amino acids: CASSLGRTGGLQETQYF. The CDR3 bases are TGCGCCAGCAGCTTAGGTCGGACAGGGGGACTCCAAGAGACCCAGTACTTC.

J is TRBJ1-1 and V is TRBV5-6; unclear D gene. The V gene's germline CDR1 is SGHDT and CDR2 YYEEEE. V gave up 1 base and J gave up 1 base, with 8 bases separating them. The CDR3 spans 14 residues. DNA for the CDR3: TGTGCCAGCAGCTTGTTGGGCCCGAACACTGAAGCTTTCTTT. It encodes CASSLLGPNTEAFF.

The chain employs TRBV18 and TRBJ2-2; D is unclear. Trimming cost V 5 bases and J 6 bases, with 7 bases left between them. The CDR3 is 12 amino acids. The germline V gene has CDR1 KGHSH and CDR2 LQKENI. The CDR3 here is CASSAIAGELFF. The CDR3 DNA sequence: TGTGCCAGCTCAGCGATCGCCGGGGAGCTGTTTTTT.

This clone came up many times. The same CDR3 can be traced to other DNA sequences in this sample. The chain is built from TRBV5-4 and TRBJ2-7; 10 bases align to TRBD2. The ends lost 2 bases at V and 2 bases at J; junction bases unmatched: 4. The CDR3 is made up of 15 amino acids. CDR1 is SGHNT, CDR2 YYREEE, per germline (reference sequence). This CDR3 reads CASSLSGTSAYEQYF. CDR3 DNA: TGTGCCAGCAGCTTATCCGGGACTAGCGCCTACGAGCAGTACTTC.

The CDR3 nucleotides read TGCGCCAGCAGCTCGGGGGGCGCCTACGAGCAGTACTTC. Encoded protein: CASSSGGAYEQYF. The chain joins TRBV5-1 to TRBJ2-7; weak D call: TRBD2 (7 bases). Germline CDR1 and CDR2: SGHRS and YFSETQ. CDR3 length: 13 amino acids. V was pared by 3 bases and J by 2 bases, with 9 bases between. Variable domain in full (rest from reference TRBV5-1 and TRBJ2-7): KAGVTQTPRYLIKTRGQQVTLSCSPISGHRSVSWYQQTPGQGLQFLFEYFSETQRNKGNFPGRFSGRQFSNSRSEMNVSTLELGDSALYLCASSSGGAYEQYFGPGTRLTVT.